This TCR beta chain is drawn from a study of T-cell reconstitution after alpha-beta-depleted transplantation in children. Unmatched junction bases numbered 8, after V lost 3 bases and J lost 5 bases. Germline V CDR1 and CDR2: SEHNR, FQNEAQ (reference sequence). The CDR3 covers 16 residues. Unique molecular identifiers were built into the TCRbeta library. In TCRdb, the PCR reads were re-called with MiXCR into one record per CDR3 protein. The table records 670,000 or so distinct CDR3 sequences, roughly 14% of them present only once. Study-wide findings and caveats: T-cell counts and diversity at one year following transplant were attributed mainly to newly produced T cells. Reportedly, roughly two months post-transplant, alpha-beta T cells arose from several hundred expanded graft clones. Some patients owed their high day-60 TCRbeta diversity to surviving recipient T cells and thymic progenitors.

This clonotype was recorded many times. The target antigen is unknown. The sequence was collected from a girl aged 2-9 years with congenital amegakaryocytic thrombocytopenia, due to receive a stem cell transplant. The material sequenced was PBMCs, taken before TCRalphabeta/CD19-depleted stem cell transplant. The chain is built from TRBV7-9 and TRBJ2-2; 8 nucleotides align to TRBD2. The CDR3 bases are TGTGCCAGCAGCTTTGCAATGACTAGCGCAACCGGGGAGCTGTTTTTT. This codes for CASSFAMTSATGELFF.